What follows describes a single TCR beta chain. These data belong to a study of blood T cell repertoires in COVID-19. Study summary: The origin of the acute and convalescent COVID-19 samples was the United States, Italy and Spain. Nucleic acid was either cDNA or gDNA, and it came from T cells, B-cell-depleted T cells, or PBMCs.

Original data processing: Reference gene primer amplification gave nucleated cell count estimates. This table comes from immunoSEQ multiplex PCR, and its TCRdb copy is limited to in-frame clones, with some not included. V and J calls and clone size are copied from that table; D and trimming were computed from the DNA. The sample holds approximately 61,000 clones, around four fifths seen once. V was shortened by 5 bases and J by 8 bases, with 10 bases between the two germline ends. Germline V gene sequence: CDR1 MNHEY, CDR2 SVGAGI. The CDR3 covers 12 residues. Material for sequencing was peripheral blood. The genes are TRBV6-5 and TRBJ1-5, with D possibly being TRBD1 (5 bases). The receptor's source is a man between 65 and 85 years old with acute or convalescent COVID-19. The CDR3 sequence is CASSTGQEPQHF. The CDR3, as DNA: TGTGCCAGCAGTACAGGCCAGGAGCCCCAGCATTTT.